What follows describes a single TCR beta chain. Its cognate antigen is unknown. The CDR3 loop spans 14 amino acids. Germline V gene data show CDR1 as GTSNPN and CDR2 as SVGIG (reference sequence). The trim removed 5 bases at V and 0 bases at J, leaving 4 bases unmatched. Healthy bone marrow donors made up the donors. The data originate from a study of cytomegalovirus exposure and HLA in healthy donors. Study-level results: Among the sequence variants, a highly shared cluster was likely an artifact of sequencing.

Vbeta (60) and Jbeta (13) primers were used in the PCR. Some clones are missing from TCRdb's copy, which holds only in-frame ones; the method was immunoSEQ multiplex PCR. The table includes about 110,000 clones, around 78% detected once. V is TRBV30 and J is TRBJ1-5; 7 bases are a match to TRBD1. Input material: PBMCs. This TCR came from a woman aged 25-40 years in good health and CMV-seronegative. CDR3 nucleotides: TGTGCCTGGGGGACAGCGATTAGCAATCAGCCCCAGCATTTT. Amino acids: CAWGTAISNQPQHF. Supplemented by reference TRBV30 and TRBJ1-5, the full variable domain reads SQTIHQWPATLVQPVGSPLSLECTVEGTSNPNLYWYRQAAGRGLQLLFYSVGIGQISSEVPQNLSASRPQDRQFILSSKKLLLSDSGFYLCAWGTAISNQPQHFGDGTRLSIL.